This T cell receptor delta chain was recorded in a study of γδ T cells in repeated Plasmodium falciparum infection (dated by TCRdb to about 2021). Some background on the complete study: Malian children exposed to intense seasonal malaria transmission were enrolled in the natural-infection arm and compared with Australian children matched for age and gender. Samples from controlled-infection subjects were taken at baseline, just before selected infections, and 21 days after each infection. Roughly 5 malaria-naive U.S. adults underwent four controlled human malaria infections by bites from P. falciparum NF54-infected Anopheles stephensi mosquitoes over approximately 600 days. Malian gammadelta TCR repertoires were analysed cross-sectionally during no-transmission periods and were analysed longitudinally across acute febrile malaria episodes. The study looked at how repeated Plasmodium falciparum infection shapes the human gammadelta T cell repertoire, using both natural infection in Mali and controlled human malaria infection. Study-level results and caveats: The Malian cohort came from a small rural village of predominantly one ethnic group, limiting generalizability. Compared with the repertoires of Australian children, the Vdelta2-negative gammadelta TCR repertoires of Malian children appeared more clonally expanded, less diverse and less shared. A highly stable polyclonal repertoire over time and infection, with many inter-individual overlapping TCRgamma sequences, was shown by Vgamma9/Vdelta2+ TCR repertoires. In Vdelta2-negative, largely Vdelta1+, gammadelta TCR repertoires, repeated controlled infections appeared to drive waves of new clonotype selection. The controlled-infection cohort was small, limiting analysis of inter-individual variability in gammadelta T cell responses.

A word on this clone: No antigen is known for it. This DNA's translation and the protein TCRdb lists, from a much larger clone, do not match at residue 7, likely due to a read error; the protein shown is translated from the DNA.

CDR1 and CDR2 (TSWWSYY, QGS) derive from the germline V gene. The CDR3 starts with the cysteine, ends with the phenylalanine, and has 24 residues. Kept here is only the CDR3 DNA, which spans 72 bases and is read in frame from base 1. V and J are truncated by 4 bases and 3 bases respectively, leaving an intervening sequence of 42 bases. The library was produced with multiplex PCR. The sequencing machine was an Illumina MiSeq. Each sorted gammadelta T cell sample was sequenced for both the TCR gamma (TRG) and TCR delta (TRD) chains. In the authors' own workflow: Repertoire analyses included clonotype tree plots, accumulated frequency of the top 20 clonotypes, diversity index (DI) and D75 metrics. Via CATT, TCRdb reprocessed the public reads, and rows with identical DNA were then joined. The authors' filters were not applied to this entry. The sample table lists about 89,000 delta-chain clones, over 1.3% of them with a count of one. Around 8.1% of the sample rests with the top ten.

Vgamma9/Vdelta2+ and Vdelta2-negative gammadelta T cell populations were flow-sorted from peripheral blood mononuclear cells for bulk TCR repertoire analysis. The sequenced sample consisted of gamma-delta T cells from blood. The rearrangement combines TRDV1 with TRDJ1, and the D gene may be TRDD3, 6 bases matching. This receptor was identified in a pool of human donors (malaria-infected and uninfected, not separated). This receptor has the CDR3 CALGGRSQGYNLVLGLPFADKLIF. The DNA sequence is given as TGTGCTCTTGGGGGCCGATCCCAGGGCTACAACCTCGTACTGGGTCTCCCCTTCGCCGATAAACTCATCTTT.